A single sample gave rise to the 23 T cell receptor beta chains below, sequenced in a study of spatial heterogeneity in lung cancer. Time point here: sample taken at primary tumor resection. These receptors lack a known antigen. Study conclusions and caveats: Higher tumor mutation counts went along with higher counts of expanded intratumoral alpha and beta TCRs.

A single record per CDR3 protein comes from TCRdb applying MiXCR to the 5' RACE reads. The data show about 4,200 distinct CDR3 sequences, 6% to 7% seen once. The sample was lung tumor tissue, taken at surgery. The receptors originated from a male donor with early-stage non-small cell lung cancer.

This clonotype was detected ten times or more. V is TRBV7-9 and J is TRBJ2-7; D call uncertain. The ends were cut back, 1 base at V and 0 bases at J, with 7 bases in the middle. The CDR3 has 14 residues. CDR1 SEHNR and CDR2 FQNEAQ come from the germline V gene (reference sequence). The chain's CDR3 is CASSLGPSSYEQYF. The CDR3 nucleotides are TGTGCCAGCAGCTTAGGACCAAGCTCCTACGAGCAGTACTTC.

This clonotype is labeled as medium-sized. CDR3 coding DNA: TGCAGCGTTGAGCGAGGCTCTGGAAACACCATATATTTT. Residues: CSVERGSGNTIYF. The J gene is TRBJ1-3, the V gene TRBV29-1; D is unresolved. Germline CDR1 is SQVTM and CDR2 is ANQGSEA. The CDR3 is 13 amino acids. With 3 bases removed from V and 0 bases from J, the gap between germline ends came to 6 bases.

This chain uses TRBV7-9 with TRBJ1-4, with D maybe TRBD1 (5 bases). This CDR3 spans 14 amino acids. The V gene's germline CDR1 is SEHNR and CDR2 FQNEAQ (reference sequence). Trimming left V 5 bases short and J 4 bases short, with 11 bases between. The CDR3 DNA reads as TGTGCCAGCAGCCGGGAGGGGTATAATGAAAAACTGTTTTTT. It encodes CASSREGYNEKLFF.

By share of the sample, this clonotype is large. The chain has TRBV28 and TRBJ1-5, with no clear D. Germline assignment: CDR1 MDHEN and CDR2 SYDVKM. V was pared by 6 bases and J by 0 bases, with 24 bases between. The length of the CDR3 is 19 residues. This chain's CDR3 is CASSPEETRERYSNQPQHF. The CDR3 DNA reads TGTGCCAGCAGCCCAGAGGAGACCCGTGAGCGGTATAGCAATCAGCCCCAGCATTTT.

This clonotype ranks as medium-sized (0.01 to 0.1%). The chain carries TRBV7-8 and TRBJ2-7; no clear D gene. The CDR3 spans 11 residues. Per germline, CDR1 SGHVS and CDR2 FQNEAQ. Trimming removed 3 bases from V and 2 bases from J, with 2 bases in between. The chain's CDR3 is CASSFTYEQYF. The CDR3 coding sequence is TGTGCCAGCAGCTTCACCTACGAGCAGTACTTC.

Judged by abundance, this clonotype is medium-sized. This chain joins TRBV7-2 and TRBJ1-3, with TRBD1 as a possible D gene (5 bases). From germline, CDR1 is SGHTA and CDR2 FQGNSA. The CDR3 length is 15 residues. V was clipped by 0 bases and J by 5 bases, with 11 bases between them. The CDR3 DNA reads TGTGCCAGCAGCTTAGCACGGACAAGTAGAAACACCATATATTTT. It codes for CASSLARTSRNTIYF.

This clonotype is judged large. The genes are TRBV11-1 and TRBJ2-7; tentative D call: TRBD2 (6 bases). The CDR3 length is 12 residues. CDR1 and CDR2 from the germline V gene are SGHAT and FQDESV (reference sequence). Trimming removed 6 bases at V and 5 bases at J, with 11 bases between. The CDR3, as DNA: TGTGCCAGCAGTCCCCGGGGGAACGAGCAGTACTTC. Its translation: CASSPRGNEQYF.

The sample holds many counts of this clonotype. V is TRBV20-1 and J is TRBJ2-3, with 8 bases aligning to TRBD1. V lost 8 bases and J lost 5; bases outside the gene matches: 3. In germline, CDR1 is DFQATT, CDR2 SNEGSKA (reference sequence). This CDR3 has 11 residues. CDR3 nucleotide sequence: TGCAGTCAAGACAGGGGAGATACGCAGTATTTT. Its translation is CSQDRGDTQYF.

This clonotype is medium-sized (0.01 to 0.1%). The chain has TRBV20-1 and TRBJ1-5; 7 bases fit TRBD1. Germline CDR1 DFQATT, CDR2 SNEGSKA (reference sequence). V lost 0 bases, J lost 2 bases, and 7 bases stayed unmatched. The CDR3 spans 16 residues. CDR3 in DNA: TGCAGTGCTAGAGAGGCCAGGGGGACGGGCAATCAGCCCCAGCATTTT. It specifies CSAREARGTGNQPQHF.

This clonotype was picked up many times. The CDR3 coding sequence is TGCAGTGCTAGATCCCGCGAGGGGGGCCTGCCCCAGCATTTT. Protein product: CSARSREGGLPQHF. The chain joins TRBV20-1 to TRBJ1-5; D perhaps matches TRBD1 (6 bases). With 2 bases removed from V and 9 bases from J, the gap between germline ends came to 17 bases. This CDR3 has 14 residues. Germline assignment: CDR1 DFQATT and CDR2 SNEGSKA (reference sequence).

By its share, this clonotype is medium-sized. V gene TRBV20-1 combines with J gene TRBJ2-7; tentative D call: TRBD2 (5 bases). Per the germline V gene, CDR1 is DFQATT and CDR2 is SNEGSKA (reference sequence). This CDR3 spans 16 amino acids. The V end was cut by 0 bases, the J end by 0 bases, with 15 bases between. The CDR3 sequence: CSARDLRGQSSYEQYF. CDR3 coding DNA: TGCAGTGCTAGAGATCTACGCGGGCAGAGCTCCTACGAGCAGTACTTC.

This clonotype counts as medium-sized. The V gene is TRBV20-1, the J gene TRBJ2-2; D gene uncertain. CDR3 size: 13 residues. The germline CDR1 and CDR2 sequences are DFQATT and SNEGSKA (reference sequence). V was trimmed by 5 bases and J by 7 bases, leaving 14 bases between them. This CDR3 is CSAARTAGGELFF. CDR3 bases: TGCAGTGCTGCCCGCACAGCTGGCGGGGAGCTGTTTTTT.

By sample share, this clonotype is medium-sized. This chain links TRBV20-1 with TRBJ2-7, with 9 bases aligning to TRBD2. Losses at the gene ends were 0 bases for V and 2 bases for J; bases not matched to a gene: 5. Germline V gives CDR1 DFQATT, CDR2 SNEGSKA (reference sequence). This CDR3 spans 15 amino acids. DNA for the CDR3: TGCAGTGCTAGAGAGGGAGCGGGAGGAGCCTACGAGCAGTACTTC. Residues: CSAREGAGGAYEQYF.

This clonotype is medium-sized within its sample. The chain joins TRBV12-3 or TRBV12-4 to TRBJ1-1; D uncertain. With 1 base removed from V and 1 base from J, the gap between germline ends came to 13 bases. This CDR3 spans 16 amino acids. The CDR3 DNA reads TGTGCCAGCAGTTTAGGCGCGGGCCTCGCGAACACTGAAGCTTTCTTT. It translates to CASSLGAGLANTEAFF.

The table lists this clonotype with many counts. The chain employs TRBV6-2 or TRBV6-3 and TRBJ2-3; 7 nucleotides agree with TRBD1. Unmatched junction bases numbered 12, after V lost 0 bases and J lost 6 bases. The CDR3 runs to 17 residues. Germline values: CDR1 MNHEY, CDR2 SVGEGT. CDR3 bases: TGTGCCAGCAGTTACTCGATTGTACAGGGGAGTATTGATACGCAGTATTTT. The encoded protein is CASSYSIVQGSIDTQYF.

By share, this clonotype ranks as medium-sized. The J gene is TRBJ1-1, the V gene TRBV25-1; the match to TRBD1 covers 10 bases. Germline V lookup: CDR1 MGHDK, CDR2 SYGVNS. CDR3 length: 14 residues. Trimming removed 8 bases from V and 6 bases from J; junction bases left unmatched: 9. The chain's CDR3 is CASRGTGDVAEAFF. CDR3 nucleotides: TGTGCCAGCCGCGGGACAGGGGACGTTGCTGAAGCTTTCTTT.

This clonotype was found a few times. This chain joins TRBV7-2 and TRBJ2-2; D uncertain. The V gene lost 5 bases and the J gene lost 7 bases, with 11 bases spanning the gap. Germline CDR1 is SGHTA and CDR2 is FQGNSA. The length of the CDR3 is 13 residues. Here the CDR3 DNA reads TGTGCCAGCAGCGATCGGTCGAACGGGGAGCTGTTTTTT. Amino acid sequence: CASSDRSNGELFF.

This clonotype has a count of ten or more. The chain joins TRBV4-1 to TRBJ2-3, with D perhaps being TRBD1 or TRBD2 (5 bases each). V was clipped by 1 base and J by 4 bases, with 9 bases between them. Germline V gives CDR1 MGHRA, CDR2 YSYEKL. The CDR3 spans 14 residues. The CDR3 is CASSQGGPSDTQYF. DNA of the CDR3: TGCGCCAGCAGCCAAGGGGGACCCTCAGATACGCAGTATTTT.

By proportion, this clonotype is medium-sized. This chain uses TRBV14 with TRBJ1-2; D gene ambiguous. Trimming left V 3 bases short and J 4 bases short, with 12 bases between. The CDR3 length is 14 residues. Germline lookup yields CDR1 SGHDN and CDR2 FVKESK. The CDR3 coding sequence is TGTGCCAGCAGCCAGGGCACGAACCTCTATGGCTACACCTTC. Protein sequence: CASSQGTNLYGYTF.

The V gene is TRBV20-1, the J gene TRBJ2-1; 10 bases match TRBD2. The germline V gene encodes CDR1 DFQATT and CDR2 SNEGSKA (reference sequence). The CDR3 runs 16 residues. The V segment lost 4 bases and the J segment 9 bases; nucleotides outside the gene matches: 15. Here the CDR3 DNA reads TGCAGTGCTACCCCAGCCCTAGCGGGAGTTTTTAGTGAGCAGTTCTTC. Translating it yields CSATPALAGVFSEQFF.

In this sample, this clonotype is medium-sized. The V and J genes are TRBV20-1 and TRBJ2-5; 7 bases agree with TRBD2. Unmatched junction bases numbered 6, after V lost 6 bases and J lost 2 bases. The CDR3 totals 13 residues. Germline assignment: CDR1 DFQATT and CDR2 SNEGSKA (reference sequence). This chain's CDR3 is CSASTSRQETQYF. Written as DNA, the CDR3 is TGCAGTGCGTCGACTAGCCGACAAGAGACCCAGTACTTC.

This clonotype showed up many times. This rearrangement joins TRBV5-4 to TRBJ2-3, with 8 nucleotides matching TRBD2. The J segment lost 0 bases and the V segment lost 4 bases, leaving 4 bases of the junction unmatched. The germline V gene encodes CDR1 SGHNT and CDR2 YYREEE (reference sequence). CDR3 length: 15 amino acids. In DNA, the CDR3 is TGTGCCAGCAGCCTTAGCGGGGTTAGCACAGATACGCAGTATTTT. Translation: CASSLSGVSTDTQYF.

Judged by abundance, this clonotype is medium-sized (0.01 to 0.1%). The V and J genes are TRBV11-2 and TRBJ1-1; D perhaps matches TRBD1 (6 bases). Trimming took 5 bases from V and 11 from J, leaving 15 bases between them. CDR1 SGHAT and CDR2 FQNNGV come from the germline V gene. The CDR3 contains 12 residues. The CDR3 spells CASSLQGMKAFF. CDR3 DNA: TGTGCCAGCAGCCTACAGGGAATGAAGGCTTTCTTT.